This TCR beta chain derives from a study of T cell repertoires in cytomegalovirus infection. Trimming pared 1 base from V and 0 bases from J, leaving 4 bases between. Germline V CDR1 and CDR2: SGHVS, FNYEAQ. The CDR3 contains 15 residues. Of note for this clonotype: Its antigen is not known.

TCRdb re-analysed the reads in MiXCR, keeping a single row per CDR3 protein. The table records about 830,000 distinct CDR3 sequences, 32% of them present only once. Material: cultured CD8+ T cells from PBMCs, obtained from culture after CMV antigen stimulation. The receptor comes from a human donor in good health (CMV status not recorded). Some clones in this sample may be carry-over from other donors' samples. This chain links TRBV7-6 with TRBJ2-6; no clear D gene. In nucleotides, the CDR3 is TGTGCCAGCAGCTTAGATCTCTCTGGGGCCAACGTCCTGACTTTC. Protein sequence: CASSLDLSGANVLTF.